This passage covers 28 T cell receptor beta chains from one sample sequenced in a study of cytomegalovirus exposure and HLA in healthy donors. Both 60 Vbeta primers and 13 Jbeta primers went into the PCR. Repertoires were generated with immunoSEQ multiplex PCR, while TCRdb's copy carries only in-frame clones and drops some. The sample lists 150,000 to 200,000 clones; under 80% were seen once. Sequencing was done on a sample of PBMCs. These receptors came from a woman aged 30 to 39 in good health and CMV-seronegative.

CDR3 region: CASSLTGGNQPQHF. CDR3 bases: TGCGCCAGCAGCTTGACGGGGGGCAATCAGCCCCAGCATTTT. The chain uses TRBV5-1 and TRBJ1-5; D may be TRBD1 (5 bases). Germline V lookup: CDR1 SGHRS, CDR2 YFSETQ. The CDR3 extends over 14 amino acids. V lost 1 base, J lost 2 bases, and 7 bases lay in between.

The chain joins TRBV29-1 to TRBJ1-4, with D maybe TRBD1 (5 bases). V gave up 7 bases and J gave up 11 bases, with 23 bases separating them. The germline V gene encodes CDR1 SQVTM and CDR2 ANQGSEA. The CDR3 is 14 amino acids. The CDR3 region has the DNA TGCAGCGCTGTTATACTACAGGCTGGCGGCAAACTGTTTTTT. Protein: CSAVILQAGGKLFF. The full variable domain, its missing parts supplied by reference TRBV29-1 and TRBJ1-4, is SAVISQKPSRDICQRGTSLTIQCQVDSQVTMMFWYRQQPGQSLTLIATANQGSEATYESGFVIDKFPISRPNLTFSTLTVSNMSPEDSSIYLCSAVILQAGGKLFFGSGTQLSVL.

The chain joins TRBV6-6 to TRBJ1-5; 9 bases are a match to TRBD1. V lost 8 bases, J lost 5 bases, and 4 bases stayed unmatched. Germline CDR1 is MNHNY and CDR2 is SVGAGI (reference sequence). CDR3 length: 13 amino acids. The CDR3 is CASGTGFHQPQHF. Written as DNA, the CDR3 is TGTGCCAGCGGGACAGGGTTTCATCAGCCCCAGCATTTT.

The CDR3 DNA sequence: TGCGCCAGCAGCTTGGGTGGGTTAGCGGAAACTTACGAGCAGTACTTC. This translates into CASSLGGLAETYEQYF. This chain uses TRBV5-1 with TRBJ2-7; tentative D call: TRBD2 (6 bases). CDR1 is SGHRS, CDR2 YFSETQ, per germline. The CDR3 spans 16 residues. V was trimmed by 0 bases and J by 4 bases, leaving 17 bases between them.

The chain couples TRBV5-4 to TRBJ2-3, with a possible D match to TRBD2 (6 bases). The CDR3 spans 12 residues. The ends were cut back, 3 bases at V and 14 bases at J, with 16 bases in the middle. Germline V gene lookup returns CDR1 SGHNT and CDR2 YYREEE (reference sequence). CDR3 in amino acids: CASSSGLHEGYF. The CDR3 region has the DNA TGTGCCAGCAGCTCGGGACTCCACGAGGGGTATTTT. The variable domain in full, with the rest retrieved from reference TRBV5-4 and TRBJ2-3, is ETGVTQSPTHLIKTRGQQVTLRCSSQSGHNTVSWYQQALGQGPQFIFQYYREEENGRGNFPPRFSGLQFPNYSSELNVNALELDDSALYLCASSSGLHEGYFGPGTRLTVL.

The chain has TRBV4-2 and TRBJ1-2; D is possibly TRBD1 (5 bases). This CDR3 is 14 amino acids long. V lost 2 bases and J 6 bases, leaving 13 bases between the germline ends. From germline, CDR1 is LGHNA and CDR2 YNFKEQ. The CDR3: CASSQPQGGHGYTF. The DNA of the CDR3 is TGTGCCAGCAGCCAACCCCAGGGTGGCCATGGCTACACCTTC.

This chain connects TRBV7-2 to TRBJ1-6; 8 nucleotides match TRBD1. The V and J ends lost 3 bases and 5 bases, in that order; junction bases with no gene match: 6. CDR3 length: 16 amino acids. Per germline, CDR1 SGHTA and CDR2 FQGNSA. The CDR3 loop is CASSLRQGANNSPLHF. The CDR3 region has the DNA TGTGCCAGCAGCTTGAGGCAGGGGGCAAATAATTCACCCCTCCACTTT.

The chain uses TRBV4-1 and TRBJ2-7, with TRBD1 as a possible D gene (5 bases). The CDR3 is 13 amino acids. V was trimmed by 4 bases and J by 2 bases, leaving 9 bases between them. Germline CDR1 and CDR2: MGHRA and YSYEKL. The CDR3 DNA reads as TGCGCCAGCAGCCTCAGGGAAACCTACGAGCAGTACTTC. This codes for CASSLRETYEQYF.

The V gene is TRBV9, the J gene TRBJ1-5, with D unclear. The CDR3 spans 14 residues. V lost 2 bases, J lost 6 bases, and 12 bases lay in between. The germline V gene encodes CDR1 SGDLS and CDR2 YYNGEE. CDR3: CASSVADGGQPQHF. In DNA form, the CDR3 reads TGTGCCAGCAGCGTCGCGGATGGAGGTCAGCCCCAGCATTTT.

For the CDR3, the DNA is TGCGCCAGCAGCCTAGGGCCTAGCGGGGCCGGGGAGCTGTTTTTT. Its protein is CASSLGPSGAGELFF. The chain links TRBV5-1 to TRBJ2-2; 9 bases agree with TRBD2. This CDR3 is built from 15 residues. CDR1 and CDR2 (germline): SGHRS, YFSETQ. The V and J ends lost 4 bases and 6 bases, in that order; junction bases with no gene match: 7.

The rearrangement links TRBV7-2 to TRBJ2-7, with unresolved D. Germline V gene lookup returns CDR1 SGHTA and CDR2 FQGNSA. The ends were cut back, 5 bases at V and 0 bases at J, with 11 bases in the middle. CDR3 length: 14 residues. The CDR3 DNA reads TGTGCCAGCAGCCACGACTGGAGCTCCTACGAGCAGTACTTC. It specifies CASSHDWSSYEQYF.

V is TRBV5-1 and J is TRBJ1-1, with D perhaps TRBD1 (6 bases). Per the germline V gene, CDR1 is SGHRS and CDR2 is YFSETQ. This CDR3 is built from 13 residues. V lost 5 bases and J lost 5, with 13 bases in between. Here the CDR3 reads CASRGGKETEAFF. The CDR3 DNA follows: TGCGCCAGCAGAGGGGGTAAGGAAACTGAAGCTTTCTTT.

In its sample, this clone was seen once. The chain links TRBV19 to TRBJ2-1; TRBD2 aligns across 10 bases. Germline-derived CDR1 and CDR2 are LNHDA and SQIVND (reference sequence). With V trimmed by 6 bases and J by 11 bases, 13 bases remained unmatched. The CDR3 runs to 15 residues. The CDR3 DNA reads TGTGCCAGTAGCCAACAGCGGGGGGGCCGAGCTAAGCAGTTCTTC. Translation: CASSQQRGGRAKQFF.

V usage is TRBV11-2 and J usage is TRBJ2-1; 13 nucleotides agree with TRBD2. CDR1 and CDR2 from the germline V gene are SGHAT and FQNNGV. The V segment lost 7 bases and the J segment 6 bases; nucleotides outside the gene matches: 12. This CDR3 is 17 amino acids long. In nucleotides, the CDR3 is TGTGCCAGCACGCGACTAGCGGGGGGTCACTCGGGCAATGAGCAGTTCTTC. Translation gives CASTRLAGGHSGNEQFF.

The gene calls are TRBV6-1 and TRBJ2-1, with 10 bases identical to TRBD2. J lost 1 base, V lost 7 bases, and 4 bases had no gene match. There are 15 residues in the CDR3. Germline loops: CDR1 MNHNS, CDR2 SASEGT. The CDR3 region is CASTLAGVSYNEQFF. In DNA form, the CDR3 reads TGTGCCAGCACCCTAGCGGGGGTATCCTACAATGAGCAGTTCTTC.

The chain combines TRBV7-6 with TRBJ1-3; D is unresolved. The V gene lost 5 bases and the J gene lost 4 bases, with 12 bases spanning the gap. CDR1 is SGHVS and CDR2 is FNYEAQ in the germline V gene. The CDR3 spans 14 residues. CDR3 DNA: TGTGCCAGCAGCCCCGCGGCCCGGGGAAACACCATATATTTT. Translation: CASSPAARGNTIYF.

The rearrangement links TRBV19 to TRBJ1-1, with TRBD1 as a possible D gene (6 bases). Trimming pared 10 bases from V and 4 bases from J, leaving 16 bases between. Per germline, CDR1 LNHDA and CDR2 SQIVND (reference sequence). CDR3 length equals 13 residues. Here the CDR3 DNA reads TGTGCCACCTCCCCACAGGGATTCACTGAAGCTTTCTTT. Translation: CATSPQGFTEAFF.

The V and J genes are TRBV5-4 and TRBJ2-5; TRBD2 matches 8 bases. CDR1 and CDR2 from the germline V gene are SGHNT and YYREEE (reference sequence). This CDR3 comprises 16 residues. With 0 bases clipped from V and 4 bases from J, the junction kept 8 bases outside the gene matches. CDR3 in DNA: TGTGCCAGCAGCTTGGGTGGGACTAGATGGGGAGAGACCCAGTACTTC. It is translated as CASSLGGTRWGETQYF.

Notes on this clone: A read error may be the cause here, since a much bigger clone is one base away. The chain carries TRBV30 and TRBJ1-6; 10 positions agree with TRBD1. CDR3 length equals 16 residues. CDR1 GTSNPN and CDR2 SVGIG come from the germline V gene (reference sequence). CDR3 DNA sequence: TGTGCCTGGAGCGGCCGGACAGGGGGAATTAATTCACCCCCCCACTTT. Its translation: CAWSGRTGGINSPPHF.

This clone came up a few times. V usage is TRBV19 and J usage is TRBJ2-5, with a weak D call TRBD1 (5 bases). Trimming cost V 4 bases and J 1 base, with 13 bases left between them. The CDR3 length is 15 residues. Germline CDR1 LNHDA, CDR2 SQIVND (reference sequence). The CDR3 DNA reads as TGTGCCAGTAGTAGCGGTGGGGCAGGCCAAGAGACCCAGTACTTC. It encodes CASSSGGAGQETQYF. Based on the CDR3 plus reference TRBV19 and TRBJ2-5, the full variable domain is DGGITQSPKYLFRKEGQNVTLSCEQNLNHDAMYWYRQDPGQGLRLIYYSQIVNDFQKGDIAEGYSVSREKKESFPLTVTSAQKNPTAFYLCASSSGGAGQETQYFGPGTRLLVL.

This clone was seen only a few times. This chain uses TRBV2 with TRBJ2-1, with 9 bases that match TRBD1. V lost 2 bases and J lost 1; bases outside the gene matches: 9. Germline CDR1 SNHLY, CDR2 FYNNEI. The CDR3 contains 18 residues. CDR3 protein: CASSEYGTGIRSYNEQFF. The CDR3, as DNA: TGTGCCAGCAGTGAATATGGGACAGGGATACGATCCTACAATGAGCAGTTCTTC. The complete variable domain, with remaining parts taken from reference TRBV2 and TRBJ2-1, reads EPEVTQTPSHQVTQMGQEVILRCVPISNHLYFYWYRQILGQKVEFLVSFYNNEISEKSEIFDDQFSVERPDGSNFTLKIRSTKLEDSAMYFCASSEYGTGIRSYNEQFFGPGTRLTVL.

This chain joins TRBV6-4 and TRBJ2-3; 9 positions match TRBD1. The CDR3 is made up of 14 amino acids. Germline-derived CDR1 and CDR2 are MRHNA and SNTAGT. The J segment lost 4 bases and the V segment lost 2 bases, leaving 1 base of the junction unmatched. The CDR3 sequence: CASSDTGGPDTQYF. CDR3 coding DNA: TGTGCCAGCAGTGACACAGGGGGCCCAGATACGCAGTATTTT.

This chain uses TRBV5-1 with TRBJ2-3, with 8 bases lining up with TRBD1. There are 14 residues in the CDR3. Looked up from germline, CDR1 is SGHRS and CDR2 is YFSETQ. V was clipped by 0 bases and J by 7 bases; unmatched bases: 4. The CDR3 spells CASSLGGQENTQYF. The CDR3 region has the DNA TGCGCCAGCAGCTTGGGGGGACAGGAAAATACGCAGTATTTT.

CDR3 nucleotide sequence: TGTGCCAGCAGCCCACCCTTCCCCGGGACAGGGGCTCGAGGCTACACCTTC. Protein: CASSPPFPGTGARGYTF. The chain employs TRBV5-8 and TRBJ1-2; 10 bases fit TRBD1. Trimming removed 4 bases from V and 8 bases from J; junction bases left unmatched: 17. Germline V CDR1 and CDR2: SGHTS, YDEGEE. The CDR3 runs 17 residues.

The rearrangement links TRBV5-1 to TRBJ1-2; D call uncertain. The V gene lost 0 bases and the J gene lost 2 bases, with 5 bases spanning the gap. The CDR3 is made up of 13 amino acids. Looked up from germline, CDR1 is SGHRS and CDR2 is YFSETQ. CDR3 protein: CASSLDKNYGYTF. CDR3 DNA: TGCGCCAGCAGCTTGGACAAAAACTATGGCTACACCTTC.

This chain joins TRBV5-5 and TRBJ1-5; the D is unclear. The V end was cut by 2 bases, the J end by 3 bases, with 3 bases between. The CDR3 loop spans 12 amino acids. Germline loops: CDR1 SGHKS, CDR2 YYEKEE (reference sequence). Here the CDR3 reads CASSFHNQPQHF. The CDR3 region has the DNA TGTGCCAGCAGCTTTCACAATCAGCCCCAGCATTTT.

In this sample, this clone turned up once. The rearrangement uses TRBV5-4 and TRBJ2-6; D gene uncertain. V lost 0 bases and J lost 2, with 12 bases in between. Germline V CDR1 and CDR2: SGHNT, YYREEE (reference sequence). The CDR3 extends over 17 amino acids. CDR3 in amino acids: CASSLAGYRAGANVLTF. Here the CDR3 DNA reads TGTGCCAGCAGCTTGGCCGGGTATCGGGCTGGGGCCAACGTCCTGACTTTC.

The chain is built from TRBV15 and TRBJ2-5; D gene uncertain. CDR1 and CDR2 (germline): LNHNV, YYDKDF (reference sequence). V was pared by 6 bases and J by 5 bases, with 13 bases between. The CDR3 is 13 residues long. The CDR3 loop reads CATRPGSPETQYF. As DNA, the CDR3 is TGTGCCACCAGGCCAGGAAGTCCCGAGACCCAGTACTTC.